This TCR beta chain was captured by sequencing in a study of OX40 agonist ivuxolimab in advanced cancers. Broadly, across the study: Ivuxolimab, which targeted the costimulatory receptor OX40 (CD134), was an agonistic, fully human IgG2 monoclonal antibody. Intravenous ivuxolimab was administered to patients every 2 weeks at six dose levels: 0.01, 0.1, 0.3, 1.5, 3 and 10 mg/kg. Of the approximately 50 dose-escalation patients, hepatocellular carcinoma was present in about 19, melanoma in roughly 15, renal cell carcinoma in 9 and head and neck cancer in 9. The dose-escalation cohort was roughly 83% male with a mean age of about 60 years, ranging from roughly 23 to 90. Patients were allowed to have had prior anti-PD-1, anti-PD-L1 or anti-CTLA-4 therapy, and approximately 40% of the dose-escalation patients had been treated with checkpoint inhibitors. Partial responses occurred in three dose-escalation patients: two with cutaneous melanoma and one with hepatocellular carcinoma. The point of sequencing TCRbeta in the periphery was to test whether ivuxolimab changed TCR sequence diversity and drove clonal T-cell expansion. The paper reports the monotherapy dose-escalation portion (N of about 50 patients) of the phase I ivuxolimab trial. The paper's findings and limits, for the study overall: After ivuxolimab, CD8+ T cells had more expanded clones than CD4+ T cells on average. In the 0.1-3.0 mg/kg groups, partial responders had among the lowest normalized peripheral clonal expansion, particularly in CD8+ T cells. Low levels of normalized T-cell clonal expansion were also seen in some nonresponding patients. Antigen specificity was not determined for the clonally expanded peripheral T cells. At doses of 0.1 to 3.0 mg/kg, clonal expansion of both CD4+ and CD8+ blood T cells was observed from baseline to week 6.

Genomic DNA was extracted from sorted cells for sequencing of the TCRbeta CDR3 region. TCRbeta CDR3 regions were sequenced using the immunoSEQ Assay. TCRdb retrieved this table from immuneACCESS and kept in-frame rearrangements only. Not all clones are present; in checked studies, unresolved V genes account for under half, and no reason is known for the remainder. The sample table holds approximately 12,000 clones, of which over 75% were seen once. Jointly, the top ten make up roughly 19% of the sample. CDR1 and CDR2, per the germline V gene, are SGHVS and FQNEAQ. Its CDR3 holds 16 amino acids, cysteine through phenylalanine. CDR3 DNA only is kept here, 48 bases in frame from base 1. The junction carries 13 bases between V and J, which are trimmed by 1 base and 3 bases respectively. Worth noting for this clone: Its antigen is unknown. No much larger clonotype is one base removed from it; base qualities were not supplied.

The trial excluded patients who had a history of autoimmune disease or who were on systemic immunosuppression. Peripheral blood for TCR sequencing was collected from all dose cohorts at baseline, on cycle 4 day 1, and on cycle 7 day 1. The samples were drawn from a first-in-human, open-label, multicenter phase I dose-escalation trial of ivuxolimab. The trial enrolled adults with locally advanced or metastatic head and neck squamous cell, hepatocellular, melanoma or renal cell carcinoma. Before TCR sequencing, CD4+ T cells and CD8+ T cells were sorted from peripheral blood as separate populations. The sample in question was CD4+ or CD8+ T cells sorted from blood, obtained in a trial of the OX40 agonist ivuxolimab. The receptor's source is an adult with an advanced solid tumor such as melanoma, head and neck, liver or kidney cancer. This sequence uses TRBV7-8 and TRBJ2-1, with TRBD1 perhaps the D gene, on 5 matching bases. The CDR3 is CASSLVGGANYNEQFF. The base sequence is TGTGCCAGCAGCTTAGTAGGTGGGGCCAACTACAATGAGCAGTTCTTC.